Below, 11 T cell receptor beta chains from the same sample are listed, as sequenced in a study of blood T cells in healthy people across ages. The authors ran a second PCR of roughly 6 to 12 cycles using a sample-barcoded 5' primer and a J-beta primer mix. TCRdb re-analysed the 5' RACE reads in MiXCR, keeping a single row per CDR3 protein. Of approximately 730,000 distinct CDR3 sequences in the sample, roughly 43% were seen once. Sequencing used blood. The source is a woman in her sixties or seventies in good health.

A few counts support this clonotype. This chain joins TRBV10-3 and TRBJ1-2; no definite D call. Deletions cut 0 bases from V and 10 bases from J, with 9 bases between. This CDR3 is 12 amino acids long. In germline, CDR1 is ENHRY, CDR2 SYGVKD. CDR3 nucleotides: TGTGCCATCAGTGAGTCTAGTCGAGACTACACCTTC. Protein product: CAISESSRDYTF.

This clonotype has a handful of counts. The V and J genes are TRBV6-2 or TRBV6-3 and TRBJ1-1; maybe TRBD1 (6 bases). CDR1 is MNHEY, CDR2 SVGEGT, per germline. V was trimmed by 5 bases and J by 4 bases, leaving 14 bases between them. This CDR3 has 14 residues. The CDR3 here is CASSLSLQGTEAFF. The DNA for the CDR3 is TGTGCCAGCAGTCTATCCCTACAGGGCACTGAAGCTTTCTTT.

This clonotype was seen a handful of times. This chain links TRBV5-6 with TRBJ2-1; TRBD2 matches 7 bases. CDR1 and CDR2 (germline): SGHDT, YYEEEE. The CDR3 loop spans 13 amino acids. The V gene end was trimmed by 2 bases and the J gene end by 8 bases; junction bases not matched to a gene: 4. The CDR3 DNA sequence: TGTGCCAGCAGCTTAGGACTAGAATATGAGCAGTTCTTC. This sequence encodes CASSLGLEYEQFF.

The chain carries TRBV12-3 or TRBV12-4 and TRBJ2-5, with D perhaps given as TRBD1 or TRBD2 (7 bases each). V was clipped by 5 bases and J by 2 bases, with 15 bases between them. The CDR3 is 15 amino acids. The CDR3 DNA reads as TGTGCCAGCAGTCAGTCAGGGGGGGGTCAAGAGACCCAGTACTTC. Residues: CASSQSGGGQETQYF.

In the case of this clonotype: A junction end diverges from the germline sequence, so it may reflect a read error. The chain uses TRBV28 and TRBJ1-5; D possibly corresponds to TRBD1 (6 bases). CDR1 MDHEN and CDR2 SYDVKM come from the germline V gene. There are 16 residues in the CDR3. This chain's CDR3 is CASSPPSGHFNRPQHF. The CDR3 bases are TGTGCCAGCAGTCCCCCCTCGGGACACTTCAATCGGCCCCAGCATTTT.

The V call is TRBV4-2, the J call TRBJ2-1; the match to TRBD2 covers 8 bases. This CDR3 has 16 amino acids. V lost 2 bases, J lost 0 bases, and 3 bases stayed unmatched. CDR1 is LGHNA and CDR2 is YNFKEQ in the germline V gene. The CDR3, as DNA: TGTGCCAGCAGCCAACTAAGCGGGAGCTCCTACAATGAGCAGTTCTTC. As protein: CASSQLSGSSYNEQFF.

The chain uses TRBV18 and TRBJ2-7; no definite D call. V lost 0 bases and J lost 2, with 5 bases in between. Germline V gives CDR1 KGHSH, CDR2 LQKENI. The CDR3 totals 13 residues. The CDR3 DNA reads TGTGCCAGCTCACCACCTAACACCTACGAGCAGTACTTC. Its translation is CASSPPNTYEQYF.

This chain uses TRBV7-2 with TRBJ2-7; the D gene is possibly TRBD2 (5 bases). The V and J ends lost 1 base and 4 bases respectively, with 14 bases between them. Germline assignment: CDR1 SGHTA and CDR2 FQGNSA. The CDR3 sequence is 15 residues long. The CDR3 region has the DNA TGTGCCAGCAGCTTAGGACTATGGGGTGATTACGAGCAGTACTTC. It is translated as CASSLGLWGDYEQYF. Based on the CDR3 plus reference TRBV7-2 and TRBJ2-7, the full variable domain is GAGVSQSPSNKVTEKGKDVELRCDPISGHTALYWYRQSLGQGLEFLIYFQGNSAPDKSGLPSDRFSAERTGGSVSTLTIQRTQQEDSAVYLCASSLGLWGDYEQYFGPGTRLTVT.

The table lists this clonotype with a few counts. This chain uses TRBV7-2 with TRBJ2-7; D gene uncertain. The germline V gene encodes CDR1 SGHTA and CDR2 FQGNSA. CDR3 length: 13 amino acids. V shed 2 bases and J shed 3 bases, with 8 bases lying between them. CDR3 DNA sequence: TGTGCCAGCAGCTTATATACTCGCTACGAGCAGTACTTC. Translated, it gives CASSLYTRYEQYF.

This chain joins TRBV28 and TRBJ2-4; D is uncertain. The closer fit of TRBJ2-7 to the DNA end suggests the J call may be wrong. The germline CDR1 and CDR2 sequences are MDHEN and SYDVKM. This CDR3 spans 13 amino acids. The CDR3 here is CASSMSNSYEQYF. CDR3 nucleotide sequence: TGTGCCAGCAGTATGAGCAACTCCTACGAGCAGTACTTC.

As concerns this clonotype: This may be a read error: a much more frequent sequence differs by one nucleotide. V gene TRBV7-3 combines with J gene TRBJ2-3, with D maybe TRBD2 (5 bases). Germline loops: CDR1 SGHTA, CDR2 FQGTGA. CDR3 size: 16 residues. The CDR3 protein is CASTRPDSASTDTRYF. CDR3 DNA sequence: TGTGCCAGCACCCGACCCGATAGTGCTAGCACAGATACGCGGTATTTT.